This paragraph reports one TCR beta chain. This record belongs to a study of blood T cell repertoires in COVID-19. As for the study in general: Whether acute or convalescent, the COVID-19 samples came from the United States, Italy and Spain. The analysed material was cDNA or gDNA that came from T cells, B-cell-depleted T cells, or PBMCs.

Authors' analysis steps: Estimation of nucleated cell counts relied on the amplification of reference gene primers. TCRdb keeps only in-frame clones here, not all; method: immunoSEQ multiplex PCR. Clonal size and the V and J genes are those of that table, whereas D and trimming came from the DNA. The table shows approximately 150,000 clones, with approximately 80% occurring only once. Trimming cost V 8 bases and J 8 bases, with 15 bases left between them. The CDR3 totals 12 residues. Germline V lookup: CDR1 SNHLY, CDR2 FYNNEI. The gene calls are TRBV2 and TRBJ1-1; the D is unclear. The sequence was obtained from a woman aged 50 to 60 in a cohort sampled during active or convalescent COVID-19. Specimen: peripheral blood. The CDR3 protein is CASAAEPREAFF. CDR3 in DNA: TGTGCCAGCGCGGCCGAGCCACGCGAAGCTTTCTTT.